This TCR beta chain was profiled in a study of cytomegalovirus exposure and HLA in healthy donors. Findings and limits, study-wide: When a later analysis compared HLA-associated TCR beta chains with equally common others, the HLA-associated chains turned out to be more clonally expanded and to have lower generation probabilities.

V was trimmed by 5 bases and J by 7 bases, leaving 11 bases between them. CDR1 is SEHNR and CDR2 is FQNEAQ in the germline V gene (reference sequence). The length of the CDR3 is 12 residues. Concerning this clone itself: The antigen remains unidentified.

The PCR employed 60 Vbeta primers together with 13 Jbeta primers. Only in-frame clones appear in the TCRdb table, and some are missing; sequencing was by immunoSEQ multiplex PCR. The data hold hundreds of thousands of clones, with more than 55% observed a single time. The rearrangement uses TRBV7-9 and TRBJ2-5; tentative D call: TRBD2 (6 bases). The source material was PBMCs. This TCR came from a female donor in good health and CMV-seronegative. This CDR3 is CASSPGGGTQYF. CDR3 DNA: TGTGCCAGCAGCCCCGGGGGAGGGACCCAGTACTTC.